The 9 T cell receptor beta chains reported below all come from one sample, sequenced in a study of CD8 T cells in ankylosing spondylitis. TCRdb recomputed calls from the 5' RACE reads with MiXCR, one row per CDR3 protein. This sample carries around 180,000 distinct CDR3 sequences, 10% to 15% of them seen once, and the ten largest clones take approximately 9.9%. The sample comprised blood, either unsorted or a sorted T cell fraction (not recorded which). The receptor set was obtained from a female donor with ankylosing spondylitis or in good health (not recorded which).

There are many counts of this clonotype. The V and J genes are TRBV20-1 and TRBJ2-5; 8 bases are shared with TRBD2. V trimming: 3 bases; J trimming: 1 base; junction bases outside the gene matches: 7. CDR1 is DFQATT and CDR2 is SNEGSKA in the germline V gene (reference sequence). The CDR3 covers 15 residues. The CDR3 sequence is CSASVDSGTQETQYF. CDR3 coding DNA: TGCAGTGCTAGCGTCGATAGCGGGACCCAAGAGACCCAGTACTTC.

This clonotype was detected only a few times. The chain links TRBV7-6 to TRBJ1-6; D remains unclear. The V gene lost 8 bases and the J gene lost 4 bases, with 6 bases spanning the gap. Germline CDR1 SGHVS, CDR2 FNYEAQ. The CDR3 spans 12 residues. The CDR3 nucleotides are TGTGCCAGCGGGGATTATAATTCACCCCTCCACTTT. It yields the protein CASGDYNSPLHF.

V gene TRBV20-1 combines with J gene TRBJ2-5; D possibly corresponds to TRBD2 (5 bases). The V end was cut by 5 bases, the J end by 5 bases, with 9 bases between. CDR1 and CDR2 (germline): DFQATT, SNEGSKA (reference sequence). The CDR3 is 11 amino acids. CDR3 loop: CSADPGETQYF. DNA for the CDR3: TGCAGTGCTGACCCGGGGGAGACCCAGTACTTC.

V usage is TRBV5-5 and J usage is TRBJ2-1; 8 nucleotides line up with TRBD2. V gave up 3 bases and J gave up 7 bases; unmatched junction bases: 12. This CDR3 is 16 amino acids long. Germline CDR1 is SGHKS and CDR2 is YYEKEE (reference sequence). The CDR3 nucleotides are TGTGCCAGCAGCTCAAGCGGGAGTGGTCGGGAGAATGAGCAGTTCTTC. It yields the protein CASSSSGSGRENEQFF.

In nucleotides, the CDR3 is TGTGCCAGCAGTGGGGGACAGAGCACCTACAATGAGCAGTTCTTC. As protein: CASSGGQSTYNEQFF. This chain uses TRBV12-3 or TRBV12-4 with TRBJ2-1; TRBD1 aligns across 7 bases. The CDR3 covers 15 residues. V was clipped by 5 bases and J by 2 bases; unmatched bases: 6.

The table lists this clonotype with many counts. The V gene is TRBV18, the J gene TRBJ2-6; the D is unclear. The CDR3 totals 14 residues. Looked up from germline, CDR1 is KGHSH and CDR2 is LQKENI. Trimming cost V 2 bases and J 3 bases, with 5 bases left between them. The CDR3 DNA follows: TGTGCCAGCTCACCAGGGGATGGGGCCAACGTCCTGACTTTC. Translation gives CASSPGDGANVLTF.

A few counts support this clonotype. The chain links TRBV14 to TRBJ2-3; 8 bases map to TRBD1. The germline CDR1 and CDR2 sequences are SGHDN and FVKESK. The CDR3 spans 15 residues. With 7 bases clipped from V and 2 bases from J, the junction kept 8 bases outside the gene matches. The CDR3 DNA follows: TGTGCCAGCACCTGTGACAGGGGCAACACAGATACGCAGTATTTT. Protein product: CASTCDRGNTDTQYF.

This clonotype was seen only a few times. This chain connects TRBV5-1 to TRBJ2-1; 8 positions agree with TRBD2. Germline CDR1 SGHRS, CDR2 YFSETQ. The CDR3 loop spans 14 amino acids. The trim removed 7 bases at V and 7 bases at J, leaving 10 bases unmatched. The CDR3 DNA is TGCGCCAGCGCGGTAGCGGGACCCTGGAATGAGCAGTTCTTC. Its translation: CASAVAGPWNEQFF.

A few counts support this clonotype. The rearrangement joins TRBV19 to TRBJ1-3; 7 nucleotides line up with TRBD1. The CDR3 loop spans 14 amino acids. Germline V CDR1 and CDR2: LNHDA, SQIVND (reference sequence). After removal of 3 bases from V and 6 bases from J, the junction contained 5 bases not matched to a gene. The CDR3 here is CASSMGQIANTIYF. DNA for the CDR3: TGTGCCAGTAGTATGGGACAGATTGCAAACACCATATATTTT.